A selection of T cell receptor beta chains follows, all from one sample in a study of cytomegalovirus exposure and HLA in healthy donors. Using immunoSEQ multiplex PCR, the repertoire was profiled, and TCRdb retains in-frame clones only, with some absent. The sample records under 200,000 clones, 68% being singletons. Source material: PBMCs. These receptors came from a woman aged 40-49 years in good health and CMV-seropositive. CDR3s include the opening cysteine and the closing phenylalanine or tryptophan. A D gene is named only where the DNA matches it firmly. Clone size, where shown, is once, few, many, or a class for clones that have expanded.

len,j_gene,abundance,d_gene,v_gene,CDR3aa,CDR3nt
17,TRBJ2-3,.,.,TRBV5-1,CASSLAPSRGRRDMQYF,TGCGCCAGCAGCTTGGCCCCCAGCAGGGGGAGGAGGGATATGCAGTATTTT
15,TRBJ2-2,.,.,TRBV6-1,CASRAGLWNTGELFF,TGTGCCAGCAGGGCGGGACTTTGGAACACCGGGGAGCTGTTTTTT
17,TRBJ2-3,.,TRBD2,TRBV4-3,CASSLGAGGPKGDTQYF,TGCGCCAGCAGCCTAGGAGCGGGGGGGCCCAAGGGAGATACGCAGTATTTT
13,TRBJ2-4,.,.,TRBV29-1,CSVEEGPKNIQYF,TGCAGCGTTGAGGAGGGGCCCAAAAACATTCAGTACTTC
16,TRBJ2-2,few,.,TRBV4-2,CASSLTGLANTGELFF,TGTGCCAGCAGCTTAACTGGACTCGCGAACACCGGGGAGCTGTTTTTT
13,TRBJ2-5,once,.,TRBV6-1,CASSADWQETQYF,TGTGCCAGCAGTGCGGACTGGCAAGAGACCCAGTACTTC
15,TRBJ2-6,.,.,TRBV7-2,CASSPGGAGANVLTF,TGTGCCAGCAGCCCGGGCGGGGCTGGGGCCAACGTCCTGACTTTC
16,TRBJ2-2,.,TRBD1,TRBV18,CASSPPTGGAVGELFF,TGTGCCAGCTCACCACCGACAGGGGGCGCAGTCGGGGAGCTGTTTTTT
13,TRBJ1-5,.,TRBD1,TRBV10-3,CAHGQGAYQPQHF,TGTGCCCACGGGCAGGGGGCTTACCAGCCCCAGCATTTT
17,TRBJ2-6,.,TRBD1,TRBV28,CASSAPGQGSGANVLTF,TGTGCCAGCAGTGCCCCGGGACAGGGGTCTGGGGCCAACGTCCTGACTTTC
15,TRBJ2-7,.,TRBD1,TRBV5-1,CASSLRTGQIYEQYF,TGCGCCAGCAGCTTGAGAACGGGACAGATCTACGAGCAGTACTTC
13,TRBJ1-5,.,.,TRBV7-8,CASSHDSYQPQHF,TGTGCCAGCAGCCATGACAGTTATCAGCCCCAGCATTTT
14,TRBJ2-3,.,TRBD1,TRBV7-9,CASSRDRGPDTQYF,TGTGCCAGCAGCCGGGACAGGGGCCCAGATACGCAGTATTTT
14,TRBJ1-1,.,.,TRBV27,CASSLSRGSAEAFF,TGTGCCAGCAGTTTATCGCGGGGAAGCGCTGAAGCTTTCTTT
14,TRBJ2-2,.,.,TRBV29-1,CSVEGGGATGELFF,TGCAGCGTTGAAGGGGGCGGAGCCACCGGGGAGCTGTTTTTT
13,TRBJ2-7,.,.,TRBV5-4,CASSLQGKDEQYF,TGTGCCAGCAGTCTACAGGGCAAGGACGAGCAGTACTTC
15,TRBJ1-4,.,.,TRBV27,CASSLSRGSREKLFF,TGTGCCAGCAGTTTATCGAGGGGGAGCCGTGAAAAACTGTTTTTT
13,TRBJ1-1,.,.,TRBV5-1,CASRGGMNTEAFF,TGCGCCAGCAGGGGGGGGATGAACACTGAAGCTTTCTTT
15,TRBJ1-2,.,TRBD1,TRBV7-3,CASSPQSGQVYGYTF,TGTGCCAGCAGCCCTCAATCGGGACAGGTTTATGGCTACACCTTC
15,TRBJ1-2,.,.,TRBV5-1,CASSLRSGTSGGYTF,TGTGCCAGCAGCTTGAGGTCCGGGACTAGTGGTGGCTACACCTTC
14,TRBJ1-1,.,TRBD1,TRBV27,CASITGGRNTEAFF,TGTGCCAGCATCACAGGGGGGAGGAACACTGAAGCTTTCTTT
16,TRBJ1-5,.,TRBD1,TRBV5-4,CASSPAPGQGAQPQNF,TGTGCCAGCAGTCCGGCCCCGGGACAGGGGGCACAGCCCCAGAATTTT
13,TRBJ2-5,.,.,TRBV5-1,CASSLTTIVSQYF,TGCGCCAGCAGCCTGACGACAATAGTGTCCCAGTACTTC
12,TRBJ2-7,.,.,TRBV28,CASQPLGHEQYF,TGTGCCAGCCAACCTCTAGGTCACGAGCAGTACTTC
13,TRBJ2-3,.,TRBD2,TRBV28,CAQLGGYTDTQYF,TGTGCCCAGTTGGGGGGGTACACAGATACGCAGTATTTT
12,TRBJ1-2,few,.,TRBV7-9,CASSFGIEGYTF,TGTGCCAGCAGCTTCGGGATAGAGGGCTACACCTTC
14,TRBJ1-5,.,.,TRBV2,CASRGPYSNQPQHF,TGTGCCAGCAGGGGCCCTTATAGCAATCAGCCCCAGCATTTT
17,TRBJ2-5,.,TRBD2,TRBV7-9,CASSLAFAGGYQETQYF,TGTGCCAGCAGCTTAGCTTTCGCGGGGGGCTACCAAGAGACCCAGTACTTC
13,TRBJ2-5,.,TRBD2,TRBV7-3,CASSFAGEETQYF,TGTGCCAGCAGCTTTGCGGGGGAAGAGACCCAGTACTTC
16,TRBJ2-2,.,TRBD1,TRBV28,CASSRTDRVDTGELFF,TGTGCCAGCAGCCGCACCGACAGGGTCGACACCGGGGAGCTGTTTTTT
15,TRBJ2-3,.,TRBD2,TRBV4-1,CASSHRGVSTDTQYF,TGCGCCAGCAGCCACCGGGGGGTAAGCACAGATACGCAGTATTTT
16,TRBJ2-1,.,.,TRBV5-6,CASSSPLVQRGYEQFF,TGTGCCAGCAGCTCCCCGTTGGTCCAGAGGGGGTATGAGCAGTTCTTC
14,TRBJ1-3,.,TRBD1,TRBV7-9,CASSQDRAGNTIYF,TGTGCCAGCAGCCAGGACAGGGCTGGAAACACCATATATTTT
14,TRBJ1-2,few,TRBD1,TRBV2,CASIGQGAAYGYTF,TGTGCCAGCATTGGACAGGGGGCTGCATATGGCTACACCTTC
13,TRBJ1-2,few,.,TRBV28,CASSYIGGYGYTF,TGTGCCAGCAGTTATATCGGGGGCTATGGCTACACCTTC
16,TRBJ2-1,.,.,TRBV28,CASTGGPGLPANEQFF,TGTGCCAGCACCGGGGGGCCGGGACTACCCGCCAATGAGCAGTTCTTC
13,TRBJ2-5,.,.,TRBV9,CASSSTGVETQYF,TGTGCCAGCAGCTCCACCGGTGTTGAGACCCAGTACTTC
13,TRBJ1-5,few,.,TRBV9,CASSVGGKQPQHF,TGTGCCAGCAGCGTAGGAGGCAAACAGCCCCAGCATTTT
15,TRBJ1-1,.,.,TRBV5-4,CASSRMDTLNTEAFF,TGTGCCAGCAGCCGAATGGACACCCTGAACACTGAAGCTTTCTTT
13,TRBJ1-1,few,TRBD1,TRBV18,CATKTGLVTEAFF,TGTGCCACCAAGACAGGGCTCGTGACTGAAGCTTTCTTT